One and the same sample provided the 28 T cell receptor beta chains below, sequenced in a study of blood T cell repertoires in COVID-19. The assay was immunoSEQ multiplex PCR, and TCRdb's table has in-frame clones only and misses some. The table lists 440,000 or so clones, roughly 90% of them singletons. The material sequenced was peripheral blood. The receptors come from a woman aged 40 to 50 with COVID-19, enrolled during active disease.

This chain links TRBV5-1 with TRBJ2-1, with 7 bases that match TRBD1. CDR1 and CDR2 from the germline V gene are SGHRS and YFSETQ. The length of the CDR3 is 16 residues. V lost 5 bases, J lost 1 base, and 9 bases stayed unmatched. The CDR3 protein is CASSRPGQQSYNEQFF. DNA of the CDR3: TGCGCCAGCAGTAGACCGGGACAGCAATCCTACAATGAGCAGTTCTTC.

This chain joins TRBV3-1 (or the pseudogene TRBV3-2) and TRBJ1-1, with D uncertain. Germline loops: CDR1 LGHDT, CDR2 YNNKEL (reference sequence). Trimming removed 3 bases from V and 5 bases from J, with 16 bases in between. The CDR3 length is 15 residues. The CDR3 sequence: CASSHLSIPETEAFF. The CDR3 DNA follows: TGTGCCAGCAGCCATCTCAGTATCCCGGAGACTGAAGCTTTCTTT.

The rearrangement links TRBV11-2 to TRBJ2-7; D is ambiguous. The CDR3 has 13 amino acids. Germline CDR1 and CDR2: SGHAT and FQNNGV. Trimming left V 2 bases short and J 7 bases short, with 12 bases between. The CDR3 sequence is CASSLIFRNEQYF. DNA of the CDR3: TGTGCCAGCAGCTTAATTTTCAGAAATGAGCAGTACTTC.

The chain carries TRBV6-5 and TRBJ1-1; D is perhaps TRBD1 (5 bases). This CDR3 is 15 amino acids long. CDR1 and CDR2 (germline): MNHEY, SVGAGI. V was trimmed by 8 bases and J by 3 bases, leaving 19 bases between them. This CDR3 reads CASGPTFGAHTEAFF. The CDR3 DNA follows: TGTGCCAGCGGTCCAACATTTGGGGCTCACACTGAAGCTTTCTTT.

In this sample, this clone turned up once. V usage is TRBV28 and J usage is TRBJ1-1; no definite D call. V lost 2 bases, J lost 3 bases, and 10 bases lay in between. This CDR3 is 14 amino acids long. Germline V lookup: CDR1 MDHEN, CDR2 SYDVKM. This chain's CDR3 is CASSLIQRDTEAFF. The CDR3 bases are TGTGCCAGCAGTTTAATACAGAGGGACACTGAAGCTTTCTTT.

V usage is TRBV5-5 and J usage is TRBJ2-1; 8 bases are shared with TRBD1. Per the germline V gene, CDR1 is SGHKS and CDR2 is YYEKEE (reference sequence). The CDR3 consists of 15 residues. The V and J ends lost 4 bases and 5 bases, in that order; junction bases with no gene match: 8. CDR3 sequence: CASSTGQGSHNEQFF. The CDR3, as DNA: TGTGCCAGCAGCACAGGACAGGGAAGCCACAATGAGCAGTTCTTC. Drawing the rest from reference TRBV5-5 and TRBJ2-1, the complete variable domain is DAGVTQSPTHLIKTRGQQVTLRCSPISGHKSVSWYQQVLGQGPQFIFQYYEKEERGRGNFPDRFSARQFPNYSSELNVNALLLGDSALYLCASSTGQGSHNEQFFGPGTRLTVL.

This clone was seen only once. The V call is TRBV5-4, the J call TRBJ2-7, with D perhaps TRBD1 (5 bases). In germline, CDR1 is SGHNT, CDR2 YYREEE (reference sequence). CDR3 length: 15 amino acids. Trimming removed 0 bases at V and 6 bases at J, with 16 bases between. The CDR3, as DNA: TGTGCCAGCAGCTTGGGGGGCAGAGGTTCCCTCGAGCAGTACTTC. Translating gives CASSLGGRGSLEQYF.

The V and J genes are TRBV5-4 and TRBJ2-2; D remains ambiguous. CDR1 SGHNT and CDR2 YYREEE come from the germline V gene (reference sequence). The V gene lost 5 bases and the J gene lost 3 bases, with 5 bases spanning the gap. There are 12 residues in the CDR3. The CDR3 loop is CASSRDTGELFF. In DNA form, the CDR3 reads TGTGCCAGCAGTAGAGACACCGGGGAGCTGTTTTTT.

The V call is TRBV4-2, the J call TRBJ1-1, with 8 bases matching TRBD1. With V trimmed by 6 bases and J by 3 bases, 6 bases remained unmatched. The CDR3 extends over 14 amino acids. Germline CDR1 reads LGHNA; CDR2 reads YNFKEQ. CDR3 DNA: TGTGCCAGCAGGAGGACAGGGTGGGACACTGAAGCTTTCTTT. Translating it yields CASRRTGWDTEAFF.

This CDR3 reads CASSVGTSGGAVPGELFF. The CDR3 region has the DNA TGTGCCAGCAGCGTGGGGACTAGCGGGGGGGCCGTCCCCGGGGAGCTGTTTTTT. The chain employs TRBV9 and TRBJ2-2; 16 bases match TRBD2. CDR3 length: 18 amino acids. Germline-derived CDR1 and CDR2 are SGDLS and YYNGEE. The trim removed 2 bases at V and 6 bases at J, leaving 7 bases unmatched.

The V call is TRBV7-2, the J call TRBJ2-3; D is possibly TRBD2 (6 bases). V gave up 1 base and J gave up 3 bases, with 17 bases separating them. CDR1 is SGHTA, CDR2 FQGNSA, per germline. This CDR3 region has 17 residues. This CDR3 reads CASSLVGSGLGTDTQYF. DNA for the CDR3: TGTGCCAGCAGCTTAGTAGGTAGCGGTCTCGGGACAGATACGCAGTATTTT. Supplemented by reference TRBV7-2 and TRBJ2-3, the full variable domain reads GAGVSQSPSNKVTEKGKDVELRCDPISGHTALYWYRQSLGQGLEFLIYFQGNSAPDKSGLPSDRFSAERTGGSVSTLTIQRTQQEDSAVYLCASSLVGSGLGTDTQYFGPGTRLTVL.

As DNA, the CDR3 is TGTGCCAGCAGCACCCCAAGTGCGGGCACTGAAGCTTTCTTT. Its translation is CASSTPSAGTEAFF. The rearrangement links TRBV7-9 to TRBJ1-1; no clear D gene. The CDR3 is 14 amino acids. CDR1 is SEHNR and CDR2 is FQNEAQ in the germline V gene (reference sequence). The V end was cut by 5 bases, the J end by 4 bases, with 14 bases between. Using reference TRBV7-9 and TRBJ1-1 for the parts outside the CDR3, the full variable domain is DTGVSQNPRHKITKRGQNVTFRCDPISEHNRLYWYRQTLGQGPEFLTYFQNEAQLEKSRLLSDRFSAERPKGSFSTLEIQRTEQGDSAMYLCASSTPSAGTEAFFGQGTRLTVV.

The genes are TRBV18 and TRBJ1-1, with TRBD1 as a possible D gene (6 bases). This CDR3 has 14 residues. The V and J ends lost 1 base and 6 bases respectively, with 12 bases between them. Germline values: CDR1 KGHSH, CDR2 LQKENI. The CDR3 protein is CASSPRPGESEAFF. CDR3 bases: TGTGCCAGCTCACCACGCCCAGGGGAATCTGAAGCTTTCTTT.

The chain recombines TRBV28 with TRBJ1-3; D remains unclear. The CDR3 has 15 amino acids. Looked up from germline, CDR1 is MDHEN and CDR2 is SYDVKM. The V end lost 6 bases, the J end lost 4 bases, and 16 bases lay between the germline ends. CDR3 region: CASSPPAGLGNTIYF. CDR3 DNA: TGTGCCAGCAGCCCGCCTGCGGGTCTCGGAAACACCATATATTTT.

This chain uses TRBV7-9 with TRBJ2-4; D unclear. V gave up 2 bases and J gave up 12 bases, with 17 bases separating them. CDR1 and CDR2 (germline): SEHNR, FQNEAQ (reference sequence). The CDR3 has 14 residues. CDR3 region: CASSLSAWSSYQYF. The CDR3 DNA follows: TGTGCCAGCAGCTTATCCGCGTGGTCCTCCTATCAGTACTTC.

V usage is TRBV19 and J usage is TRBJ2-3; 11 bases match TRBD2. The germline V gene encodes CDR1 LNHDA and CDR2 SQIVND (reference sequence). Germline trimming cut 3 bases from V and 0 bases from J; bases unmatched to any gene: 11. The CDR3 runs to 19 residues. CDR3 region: CASSITAGTSGSSTDTQYF. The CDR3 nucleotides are TGTGCCAGTAGTATTACCGCCGGAACTAGCGGGAGTAGCACAGATACGCAGTATTTT. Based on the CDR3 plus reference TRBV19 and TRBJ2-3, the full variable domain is DGGITQSPKYLFRKEGQNVTLSCEQNLNHDAMYWYRQDPGQGLRLIYYSQIVNDFQKGDIAEGYSVSREKKESFPLTVTSAQKNPTAFYLCASSITAGTSGSSTDTQYFGPGTRLTVL.

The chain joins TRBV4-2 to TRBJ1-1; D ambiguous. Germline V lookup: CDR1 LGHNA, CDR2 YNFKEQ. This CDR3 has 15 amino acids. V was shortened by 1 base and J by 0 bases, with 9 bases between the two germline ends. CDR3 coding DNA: TGTGCCAGCAGCCAAGTGAGCGGATTGAACACTGAAGCTTTCTTT. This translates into CASSQVSGLNTEAFF.

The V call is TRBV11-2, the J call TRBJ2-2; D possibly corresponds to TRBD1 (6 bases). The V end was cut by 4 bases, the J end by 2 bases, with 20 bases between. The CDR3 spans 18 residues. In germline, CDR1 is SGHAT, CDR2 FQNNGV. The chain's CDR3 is CASSSRQASQLNTGELFF. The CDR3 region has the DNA TGTGCCAGCAGCTCCCGACAGGCCTCCCAGTTAAACACCGGGGAGCTGTTTTTT.

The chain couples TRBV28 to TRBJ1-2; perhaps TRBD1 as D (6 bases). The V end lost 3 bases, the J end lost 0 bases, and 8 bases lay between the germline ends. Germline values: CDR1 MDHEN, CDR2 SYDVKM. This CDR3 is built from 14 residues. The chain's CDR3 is CASSFGGSNYGYTF. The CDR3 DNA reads TGTGCCAGCAGTTTTGGGGGCTCTAACTATGGCTACACCTTC.

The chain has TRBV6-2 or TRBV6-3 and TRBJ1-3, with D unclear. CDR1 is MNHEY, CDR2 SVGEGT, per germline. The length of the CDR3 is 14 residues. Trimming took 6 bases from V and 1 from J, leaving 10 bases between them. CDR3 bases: TGTGCCAGCAGCTCTCCCGGGTCTGGAAACACCATATATTTT. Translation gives CASSSPGSGNTIYF.

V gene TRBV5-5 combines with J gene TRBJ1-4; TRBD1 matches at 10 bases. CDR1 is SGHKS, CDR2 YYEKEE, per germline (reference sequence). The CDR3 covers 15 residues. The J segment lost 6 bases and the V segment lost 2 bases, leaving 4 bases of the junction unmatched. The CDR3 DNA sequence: TGTGCCAGCAGCTTCGGGACAGGGGTCTATGAAAAACTGTTTTTT. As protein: CASSFGTGVYEKLFF. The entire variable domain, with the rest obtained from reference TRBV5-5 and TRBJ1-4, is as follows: DAGVTQSPTHLIKTRGQQVTLRCSPISGHKSVSWYQQVLGQGPQFIFQYYEKEERGRGNFPDRFSARQFPNYSSELNVNALLLGDSALYLCASSFGTGVYEKLFFGSGTQLSVL.

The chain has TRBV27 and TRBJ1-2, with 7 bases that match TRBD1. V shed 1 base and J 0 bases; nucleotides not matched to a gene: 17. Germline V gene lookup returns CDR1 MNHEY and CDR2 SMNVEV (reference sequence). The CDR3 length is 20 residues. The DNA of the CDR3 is TGTGCCAGCAGTTTATTCCCCCTCGACAGGGAGGCCCTCACTAACTATGGCTACACCTTC. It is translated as CASSLFPLDREALTNYGYTF.

In DNA form, the CDR3 reads TGTGCCAGCAGCCCCTCTGGGACAGGGAGTTCACCCCTCCACTTT. This gives the protein CASSPSGTGSSPLHF. The chain couples TRBV9 to TRBJ1-6; 9 nucleotides agree with TRBD1. The J segment lost 9 bases and the V segment lost 4 bases, leaving 8 bases of the junction unmatched. The CDR3 has 15 amino acids. Germline assignment: CDR1 SGDLS and CDR2 YYNGEE. Full variable domain (outside the CDR3, taken from reference TRBV9 and TRBJ1-6): DSGVTQTPKHLITATGQRVTLRCSPRSGDLSVYWYQQSLDQGLQFLIQYYNGEERAKGNILERFSAQQFPDLHSELNLSSLELGDSALYFCASSPSGTGSSPLHFGNGTRLTVT.

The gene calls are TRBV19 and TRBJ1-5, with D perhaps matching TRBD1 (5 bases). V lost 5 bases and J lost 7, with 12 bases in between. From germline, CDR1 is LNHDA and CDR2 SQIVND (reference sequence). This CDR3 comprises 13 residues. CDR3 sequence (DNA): TGTGCCAGTAGTTATCAGGGAAAGCAGCCCCAGCATTTT. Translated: CASSYQGKQPQHF.

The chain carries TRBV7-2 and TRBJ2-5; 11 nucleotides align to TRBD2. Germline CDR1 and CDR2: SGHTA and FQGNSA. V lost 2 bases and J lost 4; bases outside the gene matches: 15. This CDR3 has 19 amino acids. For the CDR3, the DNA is TGTGCCAGCAGCTTATCCATTCTAGCGGGGGGCAGTGATGGAGAGACCCAGTACTTC. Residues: CASSLSILAGGSDGETQYF.

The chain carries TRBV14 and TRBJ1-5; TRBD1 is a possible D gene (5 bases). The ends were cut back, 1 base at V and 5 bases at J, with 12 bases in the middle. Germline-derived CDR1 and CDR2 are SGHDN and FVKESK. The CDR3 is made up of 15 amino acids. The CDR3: CASSQGGGFDQPQHF. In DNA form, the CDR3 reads TGTGCCAGCAGCCAAGGGGGGGGTTTCGATCAGCCCCAGCATTTT. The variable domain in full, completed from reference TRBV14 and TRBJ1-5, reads EAGVTQFPSHSVIEKGQTVTLRCDPISGHDNLYWYRRVMGKEIKFLLHFVKESKQDESGMPNNRFLAERTGGTYSTLKVQPAELEDSGVYFCASSQGGGFDQPQHFGDGTRLSIL.

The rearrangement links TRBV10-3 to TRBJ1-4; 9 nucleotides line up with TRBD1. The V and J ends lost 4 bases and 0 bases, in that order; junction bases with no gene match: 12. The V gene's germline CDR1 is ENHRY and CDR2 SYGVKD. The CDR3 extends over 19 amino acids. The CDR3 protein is CAISGDRDAGGSTNEKLFF. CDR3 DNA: TGTGCCATCAGTGGGGACAGGGACGCAGGAGGCTCAACTAATGAAAAACTGTTTTTT.

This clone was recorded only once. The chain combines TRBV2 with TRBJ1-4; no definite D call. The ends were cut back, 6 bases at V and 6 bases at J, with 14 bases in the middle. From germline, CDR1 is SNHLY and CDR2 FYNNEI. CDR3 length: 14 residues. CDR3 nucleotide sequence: TGTGCCAGCAGCGAGGACTTCCCCCATGAAAAACTGTTTTTT. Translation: CASSEDFPHEKLFF.